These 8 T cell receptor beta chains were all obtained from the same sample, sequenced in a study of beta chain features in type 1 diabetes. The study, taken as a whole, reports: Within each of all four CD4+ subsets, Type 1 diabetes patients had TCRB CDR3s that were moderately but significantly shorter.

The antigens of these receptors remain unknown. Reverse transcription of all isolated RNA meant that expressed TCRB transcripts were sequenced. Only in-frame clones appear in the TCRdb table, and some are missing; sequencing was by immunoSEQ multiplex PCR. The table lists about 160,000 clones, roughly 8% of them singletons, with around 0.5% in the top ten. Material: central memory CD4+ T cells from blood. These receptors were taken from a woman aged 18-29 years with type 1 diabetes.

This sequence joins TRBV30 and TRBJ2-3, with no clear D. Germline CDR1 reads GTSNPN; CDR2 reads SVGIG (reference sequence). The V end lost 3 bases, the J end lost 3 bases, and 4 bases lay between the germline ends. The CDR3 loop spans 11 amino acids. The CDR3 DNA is TGTGCCTGGAGCGGGACAGATACGCAGTATTTT. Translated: CAWSGTDTQYF.

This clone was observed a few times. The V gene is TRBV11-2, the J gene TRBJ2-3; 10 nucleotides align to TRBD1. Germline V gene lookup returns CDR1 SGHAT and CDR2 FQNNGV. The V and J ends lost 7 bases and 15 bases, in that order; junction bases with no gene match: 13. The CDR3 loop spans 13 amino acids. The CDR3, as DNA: TGTGCCAGCACCCAATCCCGGGACAGGGGATTCTATTTT. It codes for CASTQSRDRGFYF.

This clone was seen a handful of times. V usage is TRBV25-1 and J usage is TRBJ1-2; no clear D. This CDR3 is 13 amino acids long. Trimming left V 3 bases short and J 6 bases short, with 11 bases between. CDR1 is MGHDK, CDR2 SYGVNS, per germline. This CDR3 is CASSDQILDGYTF. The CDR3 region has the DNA TGTGCCAGCAGTGATCAGATCTTGGATGGCTACACCTTC.

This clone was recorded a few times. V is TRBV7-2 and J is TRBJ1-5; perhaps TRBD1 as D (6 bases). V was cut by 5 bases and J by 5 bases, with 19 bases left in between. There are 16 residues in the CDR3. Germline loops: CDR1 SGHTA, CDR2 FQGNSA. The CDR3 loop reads CASSPESGTSYQPQHF. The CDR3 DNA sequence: TGTGCCAGCAGCCCAGAATCTGGGACATCTTATCAGCCCCAGCATTTT. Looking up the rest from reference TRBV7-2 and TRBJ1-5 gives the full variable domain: GAGVSQSPSNKVTEKGKDVELRCDPISGHTALYWYRQSLGQGLEFLIYFQGNSAPDKSGLPSDRFSAERTGGSVSTLTIQRTQQEDSAVYLCASSPESGTSYQPQHFGDGTRLSIL.

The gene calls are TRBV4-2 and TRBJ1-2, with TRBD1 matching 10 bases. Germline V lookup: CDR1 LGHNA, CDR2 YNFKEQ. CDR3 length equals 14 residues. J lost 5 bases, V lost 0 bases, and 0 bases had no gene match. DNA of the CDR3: TGTGCCAGCAGCCAAGAGGGACAGGGGTATGGCTACACCTTC. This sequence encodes CASSQEGQGYGYTF.

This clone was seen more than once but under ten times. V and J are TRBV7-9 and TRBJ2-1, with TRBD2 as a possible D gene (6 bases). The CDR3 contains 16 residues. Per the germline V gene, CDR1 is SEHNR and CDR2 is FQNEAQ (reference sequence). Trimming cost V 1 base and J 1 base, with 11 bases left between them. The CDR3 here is CASSLGGGISYNEQFF. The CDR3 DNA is TGTGCCAGCAGCTTAGGGGGCGGGATATCCTACAATGAGCAGTTCTTC. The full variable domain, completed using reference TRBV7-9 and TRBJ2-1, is DTGVSQNPRHKITKRGQNVTFRCDPISEHNRLYWYRQTLGQGPEFLTYFQNEAQLEKSRLLSDRFSAERPKGSFSTLEIQRTEQGDSAMYLCASSLGGGISYNEQFFGPGTRLTVL.

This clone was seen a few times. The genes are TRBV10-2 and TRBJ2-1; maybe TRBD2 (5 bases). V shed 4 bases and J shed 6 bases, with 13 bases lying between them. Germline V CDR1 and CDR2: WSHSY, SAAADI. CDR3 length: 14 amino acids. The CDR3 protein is CASSVSGLLNEQFF. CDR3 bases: TGCGCCAGCAGTGTAAGCGGACTCCTCAATGAGCAGTTCTTC.

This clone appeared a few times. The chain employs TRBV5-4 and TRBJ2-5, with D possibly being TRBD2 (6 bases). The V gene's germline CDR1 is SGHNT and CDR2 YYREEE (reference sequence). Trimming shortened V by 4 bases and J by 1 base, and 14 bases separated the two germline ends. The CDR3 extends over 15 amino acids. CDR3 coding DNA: TGTGCCAGCAGCCTGATGGTTAGCGGCCAAGAGACCCAGTACTTC. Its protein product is CASSLMVSGQETQYF. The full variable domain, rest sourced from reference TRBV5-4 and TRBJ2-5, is ETGVTQSPTHLIKTRGQQVTLRCSSQSGHNTVSWYQQALGQGPQFIFQYYREEENGRGNFPPRFSGLQFPNYSSELNVNALELDDSALYLCASSLMVSGQETQYFGPGTRLLVL.